This entry is about one TCR beta chain. The antigen remains unidentified. Clones were read by immunoSEQ multiplex PCR, and TCRdb kept only the in-frame ones, dropping some. The table records 100,000 to 150,000 clones, more than 80% of them present only once. The data originate from a study of T cells in localized non-small cell lung cancer. Findings and caveats of the study: The greatest T cell clonality was found in uninvolved adjacent lung (higher than in tumor).

This specimen was peripheral blood, taken before any cancer treatment. The receptor was derived from a female donor at least 60 years old with stage I lung adenocarcinoma.

Written as DNA, the CDR3 is TGTGCCAGCAGTGAACTAACCATGGAGCAGTACTTC. As protein: CASSELTMEQYF. The chain couples TRBV2 to TRBJ2-7; D gene uncertain. The CDR3 covers 12 residues. Germline V gene sequence: CDR1 SNHLY, CDR2 FYNNEI. The ends were cut back, 2 bases at V and 7 bases at J, with 9 bases in the middle.